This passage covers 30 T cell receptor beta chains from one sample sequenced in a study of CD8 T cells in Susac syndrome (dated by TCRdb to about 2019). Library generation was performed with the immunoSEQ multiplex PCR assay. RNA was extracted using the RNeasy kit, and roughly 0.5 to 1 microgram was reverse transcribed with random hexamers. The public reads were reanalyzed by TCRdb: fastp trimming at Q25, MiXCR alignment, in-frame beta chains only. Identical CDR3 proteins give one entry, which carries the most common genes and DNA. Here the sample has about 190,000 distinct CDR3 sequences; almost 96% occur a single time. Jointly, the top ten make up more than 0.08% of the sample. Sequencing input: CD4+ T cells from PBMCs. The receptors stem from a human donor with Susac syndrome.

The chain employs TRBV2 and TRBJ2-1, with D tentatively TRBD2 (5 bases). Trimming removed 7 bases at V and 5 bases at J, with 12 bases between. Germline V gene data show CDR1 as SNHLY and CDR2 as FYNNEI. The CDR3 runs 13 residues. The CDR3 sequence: CASILGLDNEQFF. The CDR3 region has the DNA TGTGCCAGCATACTAGGGCTTGACAATGAGCAGTTCTTC.

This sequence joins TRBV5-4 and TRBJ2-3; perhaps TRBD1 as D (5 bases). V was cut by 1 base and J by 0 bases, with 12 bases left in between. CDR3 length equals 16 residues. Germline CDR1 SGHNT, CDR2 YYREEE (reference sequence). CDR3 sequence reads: CASSLTLTASTDTQYF. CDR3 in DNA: TGTGCCAGCAGCTTGACGCTGACAGCTAGCACAGATACGCAGTATTTT.

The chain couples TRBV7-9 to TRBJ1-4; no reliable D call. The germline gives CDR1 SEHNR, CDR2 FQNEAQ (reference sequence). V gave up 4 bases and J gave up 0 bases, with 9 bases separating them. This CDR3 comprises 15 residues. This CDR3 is CASSSEATTNEKLFF. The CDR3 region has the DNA TGTGCCAGCAGCTCAGAGGCAACAACTAATGAAAAACTGTTTTTT.

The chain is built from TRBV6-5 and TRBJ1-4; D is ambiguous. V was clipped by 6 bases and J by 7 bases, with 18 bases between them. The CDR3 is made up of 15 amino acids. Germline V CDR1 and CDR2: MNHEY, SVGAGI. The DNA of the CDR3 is TGTGCCAGCAGGACTTATACTCGGCAGCTTGAAAAACTGTTTTTT. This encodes CASRTYTRQLEKLFF.

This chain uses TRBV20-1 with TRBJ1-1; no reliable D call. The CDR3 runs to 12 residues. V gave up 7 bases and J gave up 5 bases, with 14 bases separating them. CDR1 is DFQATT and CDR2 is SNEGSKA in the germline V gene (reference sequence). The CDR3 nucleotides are TGCAGTGTAGAGAGCTCGAGGACTGAAGCTTTCTTT. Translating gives CSVESSRTEAFF.

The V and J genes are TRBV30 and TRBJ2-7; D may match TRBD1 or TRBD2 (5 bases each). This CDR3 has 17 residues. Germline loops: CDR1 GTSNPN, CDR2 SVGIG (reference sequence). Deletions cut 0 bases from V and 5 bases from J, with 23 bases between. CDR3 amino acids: CAWSVLGWGPRVDEQYF. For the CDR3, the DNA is TGTGCCTGGAGTGTGCTCGGTTGGGGCCCGAGGGTGGACGAGCAGTACTTC.

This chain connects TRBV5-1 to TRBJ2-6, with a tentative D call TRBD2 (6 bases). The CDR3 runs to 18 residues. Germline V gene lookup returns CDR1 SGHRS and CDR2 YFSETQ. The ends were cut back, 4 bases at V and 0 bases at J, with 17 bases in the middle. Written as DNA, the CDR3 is TGCGCCAGCAGCAACGGACCGGGAGATAGCTCTGGGGCCAACGTCCTGACTTTC. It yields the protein CASSNGPGDSSGANVLTF.

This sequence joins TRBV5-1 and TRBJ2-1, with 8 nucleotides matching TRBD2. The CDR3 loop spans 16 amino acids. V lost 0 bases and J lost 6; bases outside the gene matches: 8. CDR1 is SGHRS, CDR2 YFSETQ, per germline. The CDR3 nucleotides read TGCGCCAGCAGCTTGGATGGCGGGGGGCAATTCAATGAGCAGTTCTTC. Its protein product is CASSLDGGGQFNEQFF.

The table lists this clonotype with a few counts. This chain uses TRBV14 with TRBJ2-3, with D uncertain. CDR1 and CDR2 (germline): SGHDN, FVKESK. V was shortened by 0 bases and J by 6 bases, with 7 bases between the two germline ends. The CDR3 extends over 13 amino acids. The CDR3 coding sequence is TGTGCCAGCAGCCAAGAAGGATGGGATACGCAGTATTTT. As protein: CASSQEGWDTQYF.

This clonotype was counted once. The CDR3 protein is CASRSGRTSYNEQFF. The CDR3 nucleotides are TGTGCCAGCAGATCCGGACGTACCTCCTACAATGAGCAGTTCTTC. The chain employs TRBV11-1 and TRBJ2-1; no clear D gene. This CDR3 contains 15 residues. The V end was cut by 6 bases, the J end by 0 bases, with 12 bases between. Germline V gene lookup returns CDR1 SGHAT and CDR2 FQDESV (reference sequence).

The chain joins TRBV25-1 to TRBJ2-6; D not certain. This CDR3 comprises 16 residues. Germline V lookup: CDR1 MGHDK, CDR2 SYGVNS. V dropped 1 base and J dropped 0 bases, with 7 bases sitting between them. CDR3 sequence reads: CASSESWDSGANVLTF. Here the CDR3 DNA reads TGTGCCAGCAGTGAATCGTGGGACTCTGGGGCCAACGTCCTGACTTTC.

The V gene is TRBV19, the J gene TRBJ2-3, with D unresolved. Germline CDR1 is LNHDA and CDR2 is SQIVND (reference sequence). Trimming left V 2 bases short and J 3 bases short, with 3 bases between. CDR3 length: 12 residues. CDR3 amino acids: CASSITTDTQYF. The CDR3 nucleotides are TGTGCCAGTAGTATAACGACAGATACGCAGTATTTT.

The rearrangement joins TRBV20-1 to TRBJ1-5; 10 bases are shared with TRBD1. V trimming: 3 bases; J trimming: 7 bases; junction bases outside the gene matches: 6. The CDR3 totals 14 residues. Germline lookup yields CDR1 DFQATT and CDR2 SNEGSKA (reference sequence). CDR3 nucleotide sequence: TGCAGTGCTAGGGGGACAGGGGACAGGCAGCCCCAGCATTTT. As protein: CSARGTGDRQPQHF.

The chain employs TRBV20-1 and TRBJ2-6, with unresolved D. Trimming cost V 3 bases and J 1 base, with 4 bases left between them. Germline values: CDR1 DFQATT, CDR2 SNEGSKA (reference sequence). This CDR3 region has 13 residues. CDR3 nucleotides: TGCAGTGCTAGCAAATCTGGGGCCAACGTCCTGACTTTC. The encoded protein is CSASKSGANVLTF.

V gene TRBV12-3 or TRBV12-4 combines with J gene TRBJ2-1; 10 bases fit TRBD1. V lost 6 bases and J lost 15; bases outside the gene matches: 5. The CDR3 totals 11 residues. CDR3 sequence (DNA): TGTGCCAGCAGCTTGACAGGGGGCAGGTTCTTC. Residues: CASSLTGGRFF.

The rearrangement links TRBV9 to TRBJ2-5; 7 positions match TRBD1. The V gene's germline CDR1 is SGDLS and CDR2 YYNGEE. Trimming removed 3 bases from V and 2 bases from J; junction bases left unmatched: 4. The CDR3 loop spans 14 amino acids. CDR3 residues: CASSALTGQETQYF. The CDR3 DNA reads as TGTGCCAGCAGCGCCTTGACAGGGCAAGAGACCCAGTACTTC.

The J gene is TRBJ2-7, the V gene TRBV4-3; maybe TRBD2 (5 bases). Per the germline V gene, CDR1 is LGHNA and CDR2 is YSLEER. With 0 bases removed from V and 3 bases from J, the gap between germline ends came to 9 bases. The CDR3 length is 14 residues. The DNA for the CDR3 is TGCGCCAGCAGCCAAGATATGGGAGACTACGAGCAGTACTTC. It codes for CASSQDMGDYEQYF.

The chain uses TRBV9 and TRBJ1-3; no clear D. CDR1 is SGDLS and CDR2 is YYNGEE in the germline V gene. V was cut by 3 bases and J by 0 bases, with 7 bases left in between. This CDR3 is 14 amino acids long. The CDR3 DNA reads TGTGCCAGCAGCGCCTACGTCTCTGGAAACACCATATATTTT. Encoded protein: CASSAYVSGNTIYF.

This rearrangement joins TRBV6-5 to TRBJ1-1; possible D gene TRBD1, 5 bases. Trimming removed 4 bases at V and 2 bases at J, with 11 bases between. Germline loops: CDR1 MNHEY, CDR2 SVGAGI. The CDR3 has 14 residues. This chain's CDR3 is CASSFYRTNTEAFF. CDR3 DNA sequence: TGTGCCAGCAGTTTCTACAGGACTAACACTGAAGCTTTCTTT.

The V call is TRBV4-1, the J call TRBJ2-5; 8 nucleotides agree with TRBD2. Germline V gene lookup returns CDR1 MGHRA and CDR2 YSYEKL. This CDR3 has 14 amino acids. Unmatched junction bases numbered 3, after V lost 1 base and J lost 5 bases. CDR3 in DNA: TGCGCCAGCAGCCAAGGGACTAGCTGGGAGACCCAGTACTTC. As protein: CASSQGTSWETQYF.

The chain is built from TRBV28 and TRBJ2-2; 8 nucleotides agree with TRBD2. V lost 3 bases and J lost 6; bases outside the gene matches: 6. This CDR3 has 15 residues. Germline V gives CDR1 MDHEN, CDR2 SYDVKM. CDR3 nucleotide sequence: TGTGCCAGCAGTTTTCAGGCGGGGGGCGCCGGGGAGCTGTTTTTT. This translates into CASSFQAGGAGELFF.

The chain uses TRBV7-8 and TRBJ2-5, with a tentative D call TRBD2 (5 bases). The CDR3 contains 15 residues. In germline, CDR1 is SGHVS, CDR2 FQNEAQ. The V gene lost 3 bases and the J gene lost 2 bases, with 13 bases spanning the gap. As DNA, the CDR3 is TGTGCCAGCAGCTTGGTTCCGACGGGACAAGAGACCCAGTACTTC. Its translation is CASSLVPTGQETQYF.

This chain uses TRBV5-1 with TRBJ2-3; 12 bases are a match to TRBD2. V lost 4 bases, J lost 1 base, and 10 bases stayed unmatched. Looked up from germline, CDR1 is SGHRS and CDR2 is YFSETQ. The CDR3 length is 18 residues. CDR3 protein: CASSPGTSGPTRTDTQYF. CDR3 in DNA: TGCGCCAGCAGCCCCGGGACTAGCGGGCCCACCCGCACAGATACGCAGTATTTT.

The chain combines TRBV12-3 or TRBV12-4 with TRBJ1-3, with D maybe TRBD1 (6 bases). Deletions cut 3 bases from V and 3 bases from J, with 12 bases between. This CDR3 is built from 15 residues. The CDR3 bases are TGTGCCAGCAGTTTGGGACCAGGGGATGGAAACACCATATATTTT. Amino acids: CASSLGPGDGNTIYF.

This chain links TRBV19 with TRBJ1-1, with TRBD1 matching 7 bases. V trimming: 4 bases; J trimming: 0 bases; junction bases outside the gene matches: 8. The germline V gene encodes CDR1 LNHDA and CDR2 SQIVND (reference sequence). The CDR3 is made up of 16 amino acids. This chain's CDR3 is CASSTETGYMNTEAFF. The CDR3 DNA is TGTGCCAGTAGTACAGAGACAGGGTACATGAACACTGAAGCTTTCTTT.

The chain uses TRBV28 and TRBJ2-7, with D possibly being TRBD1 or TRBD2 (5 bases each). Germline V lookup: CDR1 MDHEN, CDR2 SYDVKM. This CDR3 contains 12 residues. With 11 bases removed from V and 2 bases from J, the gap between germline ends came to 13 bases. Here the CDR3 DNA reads TGTGCCGGAGGACATCCGGCCTACGAGCAGTACTTC. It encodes CAGGHPAYEQYF.

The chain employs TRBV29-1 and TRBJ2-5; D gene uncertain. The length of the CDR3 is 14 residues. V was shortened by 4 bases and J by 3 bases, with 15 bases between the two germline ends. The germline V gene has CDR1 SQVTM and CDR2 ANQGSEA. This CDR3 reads CSVGPGPQEETQYF. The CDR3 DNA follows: TGCAGCGTTGGACCAGGACCCCAGGAAGAGACCCAGTACTTC.

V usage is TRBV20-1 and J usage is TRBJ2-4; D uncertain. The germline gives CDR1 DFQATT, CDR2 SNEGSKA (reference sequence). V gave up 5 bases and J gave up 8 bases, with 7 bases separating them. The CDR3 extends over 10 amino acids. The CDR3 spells CSAVRDIQYF. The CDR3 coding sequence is TGCAGTGCTGTCAGAGACATTCAGTACTTC.

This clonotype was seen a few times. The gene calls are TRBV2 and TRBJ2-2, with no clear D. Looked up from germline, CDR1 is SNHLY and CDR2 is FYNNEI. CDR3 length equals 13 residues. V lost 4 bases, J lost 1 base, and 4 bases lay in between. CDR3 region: CASSVENTGELFF. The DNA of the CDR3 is TGTGCCAGCAGTGTGGAGAACACCGGGGAGCTGTTTTTT.

The CDR3 region is CSVVRGRGGTNNEQFF. CDR3 sequence (DNA): TGCAGCGTTGTCCGCGGACGGGGGGGGACAAACAATGAGCAGTTCTTC. The chain uses TRBV29-1 and TRBJ2-1; 8 bases fit TRBD2. The CDR3 has 16 amino acids. V trimming: 4 bases; J trimming: 5 bases; junction bases outside the gene matches: 13. Per the germline V gene, CDR1 is SQVTM and CDR2 is ANQGSEA.